This T cell receptor beta chain was sequenced for a study of OX40 agonist ivuxolimab in advanced cancers. Study-level information: Roughly two fifths of patients had received prior checkpoint inhibitor therapy. Regarding the study as a whole: Partial responders at 0.1-3.0 mg/kg had among the lowest clonal expansion.

Concerning this clone: The antigen is undetermined.

Anyone with autoimmune disease history or systemic immunosuppression was excluded. TCRdb's table, derived via immunoSEQ multiplex PCR, lists solely in-frame clones and lacks some. The sample shows approximately 58,000 clones, approximately 75% of them seen only once. This specimen consisted of CD4+ or CD8+ T cells sorted from blood, obtained in a trial of the OX40 agonist ivuxolimab. This TCR derives from an adult with an advanced solid tumor such as melanoma, head and neck, liver or kidney cancer.

This chain's CDR3 is CASSPGETQYF. The CDR3 DNA reads as TGTGCCAGCTCACCGGGGGAGACCCAGTACTTC. This rearrangement joins TRBV18 to TRBJ2-5; D remains ambiguous. There are 11 residues in the CDR3. V was clipped by 3 bases and J by 5 bases, with 4 bases between them. CDR1 and CDR2 from the germline V gene are KGHSH and LQKENI.